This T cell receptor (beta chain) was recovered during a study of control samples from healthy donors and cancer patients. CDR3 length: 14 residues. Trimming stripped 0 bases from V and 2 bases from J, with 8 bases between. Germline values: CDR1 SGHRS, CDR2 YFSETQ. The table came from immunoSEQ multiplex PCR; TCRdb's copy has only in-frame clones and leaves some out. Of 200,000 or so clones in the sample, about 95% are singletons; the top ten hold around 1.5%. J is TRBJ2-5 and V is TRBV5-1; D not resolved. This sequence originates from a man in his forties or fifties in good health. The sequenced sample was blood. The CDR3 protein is CASSLGPIQETQYF. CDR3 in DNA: TGCGCCAGCAGCTTGGGACCGATTCAAGAGACCCAGTACTTC.